This is a list of T cell receptor beta chains from one sample in a study of T cells after yellow fever vaccination. TCRdb reanalysed the 5' RACE reads using MiXCR and keeps one entry per CDR3 protein. The sample lists 60,000 to 85,000 distinct CDR3 sequences, more than 5.5% occurring once. Sample: CD8+ T cells sorted from PBMCs, taken less than 6 days after the first yellow fever vaccination. Receptors originate from a man aged 18 to 30 who received the YFV17D yellow fever vaccine. Both conserved end residues are part of each CDR3. The D gene is left open where the match is weak. A clone size is listed for some rows: how often the clone was seen (once, few, many), or a class if it is expanded.

d_gene | j_gene | v_gene | abundance | CDR3aa | CDR3nt
TRBD1 | TRBJ2-5 | TRBV5-5 | many | CASNPTDREETQYF | TGTGCCAGCAACCCGACCGACAGGGAAGAGACCCAGTACTTC
. | TRBJ2-7 | TRBV5-1 | many | CATADDSYEQYF | TGCGCCACTGCCGACGACTCCTACGAGCAGTACTTC
. | TRBJ1-1 | TRBV4-3 | few | CASSPQTGRGTEAFF | TGCGCCAGCAGCCCCCAAACAGGGAGAGGGACTGAAGCTTTCTTT
. | TRBJ2-7 | TRBV4-1 | few | CASTNPGVYEQYF | TGCGCCAGCACCAACCCAGGGGTCTACGAGCAGTACTTC
TRBD2 | TRBJ2-5 | TRBV12-3/TRBV12-4 | . | CASSFGTSGGVQETQYF | TGTGCCAGCAGTTTCGGGACTAGCGGGGGGGTCCAAGAGACCCAGTACTTC
. | TRBJ2-7 | TRBV5-1 | many | CASTGTLSYEQYF | TGCGCCAGTACCGGGACACTCTCCTACGAGCAGTACTTC
. | TRBJ1-6 | TRBV11-2 | many | CASSLDRVFSPLHF | TGTGCCAGCAGCTTAGACAGGGTTTTCTCACCCCTCCACTTT
TRBD2 | TRBJ2-7 | TRBV27 | . | CASQWGGTPYEQYF | TGTGCCAGCCAATGGGGGGGTACGCCCTACGAGCAGTACTTC
. | TRBJ1-2 | TRBV4-1 | . | CASSQDGSKIYGYTF | TGCGCCAGCAGCCAAGATGGTTCCAAAATCTATGGCTACACCTTC
TRBD1 | TRBJ1-6 | TRBV4-3 | many | CASSQELGTGNSPLHF | TGCGCCAGCAGCCAAGAGCTGGGGACAGGGAATTCACCCCTCCACTTT
. | TRBJ2-5 | TRBV29-1 | many | CSVEVLGRGETQYF | TGCAGCGTTGAAGTATTGGGGCGAGGAGAGACCCAGTACTTC
. | TRBJ1-2 | TRBV10-2 | many | CASSDLFGIQDYGYTF | TGCGCCAGCAGTGATCTTTTTGGAATCCAAGACTATGGCTACACCTTC
. | TRBJ2-7 | TRBV2 | . | CASTGELFYEQYF | TGTGCCAGCACCGGGGAATTGTTCTACGAGCAGTACTTC
TRBD2 | TRBJ2-3 | TRBV11-2 | many | CASSPGGLAVGTDTQYF | TGTGCCAGCAGCCCGGGGGGACTAGCGGTCGGCACAGATACGCAGTATTTT
TRBD1 | TRBJ1-6 | TRBV25-1 | many | CASSGQGWNLYSPLHF | TGTGCCAGCAGTGGACAGGGGTGGAACCTATATTCACCCCTCCACTTT
. | TRBJ2-7 | TRBV4-1 | . | CASSQDWRADEQYF | TGCGCCAGCAGCCAAGACTGGCGGGCGGACGAGCAGTACTTC
. | TRBJ2-2 | TRBV6-2/TRBV6-3 | many | CASSARPTGELFF | TGTGCCAGCAGTGCCCGCCCCACCGGGGAGCTGTTTTTT
. | TRBJ1-1 | TRBV20-1 | many | CSARDLRAFF | TGCAGTGCTAGAGATCTTAGGGCTTTCTTT
TRBD1 | TRBJ1-5 | TRBV4-1 | . | CASSVRYRGLGNQPQHF | TGCGCCAGCAGCGTCCGATACAGGGGCTTAGGCAATCAGCCCCAGCATTTT
TRBD1 | TRBJ1-1 | TRBV25-1 | many | CASNAGTGVLNTEAFF | TGTGCCAGCAATGCCGGGACAGGGGTCCTGAACACTGAAGCTTTCTTT
TRBD1 | TRBJ2-7 | TRBV12-3/TRBV12-4 | . | CASSFGTGGYEQYF | TGTGCCAGCAGTTTTGGGACAGGGGGCTACGAGCAGTACTTC
. | TRBJ2-7 | TRBV5-1 | . | CASSSEDSYEQYF | TGCGCCAGCAGCTCGGAAGACAGCTACGAGCAGTACTTC
TRBD1 | TRBJ2-5 | TRBV9 | medium-sized | CASSPGQGFLTEAQYF | TGTGCCAGCAGCCCGGGACAGGGGTTTCTTACCGAGGCCCAGTACTTC
. | TRBJ2-4 | TRBV7-9 | many | CASSLDGGRGAKNIQYF | TGTGCCAGCAGCTTGGACGGGGGAAGGGGGGCCAAAAACATTCAGTACTTC
TRBD1 | TRBJ2-3 | TRBV5-1 | many | CASSGGQGYADTQYF | TGCGCCAGCAGCGGGGGACAGGGTTACGCAGATACGCAGTATTTT
TRBD2 | TRBJ2-1 | TRBV2 | . | CASIGVGSGGVDEQFF | TGTGCCAGCATCGGAGTGGGTAGCGGGGGAGTAGATGAGCAGTTCTTC
. | TRBJ2-3 | TRBV7-9 | . | CASSDGIGKPDTQYF | TGTGCCAGCAGCGATGGCATCGGGAAGCCGGATACGCAGTATTTT
TRBD1 | TRBJ2-1 | TRBV4-1 | . | CASSQVGQGYNEQFF | TGCGCCAGCAGCCAAGTGGGACAGGGCTACAATGAGCAGTTCTTC
. | TRBJ1-1 | TRBV5-1 | . | CASSPVTGLNTEAFF | TGCGCCAGCAGCCCAGTCACAGGGCTGAACACTGAAGCTTTCTTT
. | TRBJ1-1 | TRBV7-9 | many | CASSLEGSHTEAFF | TGTGCCAGCAGCTTAGAGGGTTCGCACACTGAAGCTTTCTTT
. | TRBJ1-2 | TRBV9 | few | CASSVEGYTPGYTF | TGTGCCAGCAGCGTAGAGGGGTACACCCCTGGCTACACCTTC
TRBD1 | TRBJ2-7 | TRBV5-1 | many | CASSSRDRGSYEQYF | TGCGCCAGCAGCAGTCGGGACAGGGGCTCCTACGAGCAGTACTTC
. | TRBJ1-6 | TRBV12-3/TRBV12-4 | many | CASSLASSYNSPLHF | TGTGCCAGCAGTTTGGCTAGCTCCTATAATTCACCCCTCCACTTT
. | TRBJ1-1 | TRBV5-6 | . | CASTTGTEAFF | TGTGCCAGCACCACGGGGACTGAAGCTTTCTTT
TRBD1 | TRBJ2-1 | TRBV24-1 | . | CATSDYNRDRGVNEQFF | TGTGCCACCAGTGATTATAACCGGGACAGGGGGGTCAATGAGCAGTTCTTC
. | TRBJ1-1 | TRBV27 | . | CASSAGGVGTEAFF | TGTGCCAGCAGTGCTGGGGGGGTGGGCACTGAAGCTTTCTTT
. | TRBJ2-3 | TRBV29-1 | few | CSATRVRTDERADTQYF | TGCAGCGCAACTAGGGTCAGAACGGACGAGAGGGCAGATACGCAGTATTTT
. | TRBJ2-7 | TRBV12-3/TRBV12-4 | . | CASSPGISFEQYF | TGTGCCAGCAGCCCGGGAATATCCTTCGAGCAGTACTTC
. | TRBJ2-4 | TRBV12-3/TRBV12-4 | many | CASSLGGPKNIQYF | TGTGCCAGCAGTTTGGGGGGACCCAAAAACATTCAGTACTTC
. | TRBJ2-1 | TRBV3-1 | few | CASSQEVRGGHEQFF | TGTGCCAGCAGCCAAGAAGTCAGGGGTGGTCATGAGCAGTTCTTC
. | TRBJ2-1 | TRBV7-9 | . | CASSPSKGVGEQFF | TGTGCCAGCAGCCCAAGCAAGGGGGTTGGCGAGCAGTTCTTC